The T cell receptor beta chain described here comes from a study of T-cell memory formation after mild COVID-19. Study-level background: TCR clusters were mostly donor specific. Study-wide findings and caveats: Contracting clones from day 15 to 85 showed balanced CD4/CD8; later expanders favored CD4+.

After 5'RACE with constant-segment primers, TCR alpha and TCR beta cDNA libraries carrying sample barcodes and UMIs were obtained. TCRdb fed the 5' RACE reads into MiXCR, producing one record per CDR3 protein. The sample yields hundreds of thousands of distinct CDR3 sequences, over 20% seen once. This CDR3 has 14 residues. The V and J ends lost 3 bases and 5 bases respectively, with 14 bases between them. Germline CDR1 reads SQVTM; CDR2 reads ANQGSEA. Comments on this clonotype: What it binds is not known.

This receptor was taken from an adult woman who had mild COVID-19 (a few samples of this study predate the infection). Cell type and time point are not known. Sequenced material: PBMCs or a T cell subset sorted from them (not recorded which). V and J are TRBV29-1 and TRBJ2-1; perhaps TRBD2 as D (5 bases). The CDR3 nucleotides are TGCAGCGTTGAGTCGGTGGGAGTGAACAATGAGCAGTTCTTC. It translates to CSVESVGVNNEQFF.